This T cell receptor (beta chain) was recorded in a study of monozygotic twins with inflammatory bowel disease. The study, taken as a whole, reports: Immunosuppressive treatments were not uniform, and this may have added variability to patient repertoires.

TCRdb reanalyzed the 5' RACE reads and collapses them to one entry per CDR3 protein, without DNA. The sample table includes some 89,000 distinct CDR3 sequences. About this clonotype: Its antigen is undetermined.

The sequenced sample was blood. This TCR was sampled from a human donor with ulcerative colitis or Crohn's disease, or a healthy co-twin of an affected twin (not recorded which).

CDR3: CASKKGGYRNEILFF. The chain carries TRBV2 and TRBJ1-4; the TCRdb call, TRBD1, lacks DNA for checking. CDR1 and CDR2 from the germline V gene are SNHLY and FYNNEI. The CDR3 runs 15 residues. Using reference TRBV2 and TRBJ1-4 for the parts outside the CDR3, the full variable domain is EPEVTQTPSHQVTQMGQEVILRCVPISNHLYFYWYRQILGQKVEFLVSFYNNEISEKSEIFDDQFSVERPDGSNFTLKIRSTKLEDSAMYFCASKKGGYRNEILFFGSGTQLSVL.